The 9 T cell receptor beta chains given below trace back to one sample, sequenced in a study of shared clonotypes between healthy human individuals. Produced via immunoSEQ multiplex PCR; TCRdb's table is partial and in-frame only. There are some 530,000 clones in the sample; 81% occur only once, and more than 9.5% lies in the top ten. What was sequenced was PBMCs. The receptors shown here come from a woman between 40 and 50 years old in good health. Some clones in this sample may be carry-over from other donors' samples.

The chain recombines TRBV29-1 with TRBJ2-2; 10 positions match TRBD1. CDR1 and CDR2 (germline): SQVTM, ANQGSEA. The CDR3 is made up of 14 amino acids. Trimming removed 7 bases from V and 2 bases from J; junction bases left unmatched: 4. The CDR3 reads CSAGTGVNTGELFF. The CDR3 region has the DNA TGCAGCGCCGGGACAGGGGTCAACACCGGGGAGCTGTTTTTT.

This clone was seen only a few times. This specimen includes other DNA sequences encoding the same CDR3. This chain connects TRBV7-3 to TRBJ2-3, with D possibly matching TRBD2 (5 bases). In germline, CDR1 is SGHTA, CDR2 FQGTGA. CDR3 length: 15 amino acids. The V end was cut by 1 base, the J end by 0 bases, with 8 bases between. The CDR3 region has the DNA TGTGCCAGCAGCTTAATCGGCGGGAGCACAGATACGCAGTATTTT. Residues: CASSLIGGSTDTQYF.

This chain joins TRBV5-6 and TRBJ2-7, with 10 bases fitting TRBD1. Trimming at V came to 4 bases and at J to 6 bases, leaving 7 bases not matched to a gene. This CDR3 comprises 14 residues. The germline V gene has CDR1 SGHDT and CDR2 YYEEEE. This CDR3 is CASSADRGQGEQYF. The CDR3, as DNA: TGTGCCAGCAGCGCAGACAGGGGGCAAGGCGAGCAGTACTTC.

V usage is TRBV5-1 and J usage is TRBJ2-5; D gene unclear. Germline CDR1 is SGHRS and CDR2 is YFSETQ. V was trimmed by 0 bases and J by 5 bases, leaving 8 bases between them. There are 13 residues in the CDR3. CDR3 DNA: TGCGCCAGCAGCTTGGCCGGAATGGAGACCCAGTACTTC. The encoded protein is CASSLAGMETQYF.

The chain has TRBV6-1 and TRBJ1-5; tentative D call: TRBD1 (6 bases). Germline V CDR1 and CDR2: MNHNS, SASEGT. The CDR3 runs to 15 residues. Trimming took 0 bases from V and 6 from J, leaving 12 bases between them. In DNA form, the CDR3 reads TGTGCCAGCAGTGAAGCGGGGGGGCTGAGTCAGCCCCAGCATTTT. Encoded protein: CASSEAGGLSQPQHF.

The gene calls are TRBV18 and TRBJ1-3; maybe TRBD1 (5 bases). Germline CDR1 reads KGHSH; CDR2 reads LQKENI. Trimming stripped 2 bases from V and 10 bases from J, with 18 bases between. CDR3 length equals 15 residues. CDR3 in amino acids: CASSPSVQAHNTIYF. In nucleotides, the CDR3 is TGTGCCAGCTCACCATCGGTACAGGCGCATAATACCATATATTTT.

This clone has just one count. Only one base separates this from a far larger clonotype, so it likely reflects a read error. The DNA of the CDR3 is TGTGCCAGCAGTGAAAAGGTGGAGGGAAACATTCAGTACTTC. The encoded protein is CASSEKVEGNIQYF. The chain has TRBV6-1 and TRBJ2-4; the D gene is possibly TRBD2 (6 bases). Germline V gene lookup returns CDR1 MNHNS and CDR2 SASEGT. Trimming cost V 2 bases and J 6 bases, with 11 bases left between them. The CDR3 totals 14 residues.

Notes on this clone: Since a far larger clone is one base different, this is likely a read error. The chain employs TRBV30 and TRBJ2-7; either TRBD1 or TRBD2 may supply D (6 bases each). CDR3 size: 13 residues. Germline assignment: CDR1 GTSNPN and CDR2 SVGIG (reference sequence). CDR3 sequence (DNA): TGTGCCTGGGCGGGACAAAACTCCTACGATCAGTACTTC. This codes for CAWAGQNSYDQYF.

This rearrangement joins TRBV2 to TRBJ2-3; 10 bases fit TRBD2. J was trimmed by 0 bases and V by 5 bases; bases with no gene match: 5. The germline CDR1 and CDR2 sequences are SNHLY and FYNNEI. This CDR3 contains 16 residues. The chain's CDR3 is CASSYFSGGSTDTQYF. CDR3 DNA sequence: TGTGCCAGCAGTTACTTTAGCGGGGGGAGCACAGATACGCAGTATTTT.